This TCR beta chain was profiled in a study of blood T cell repertoires in COVID-19. At the level of the study: The United States, Italy and Spain supplied acute and convalescent COVID-19 samples. From T cells, B-cell-depleted T cells, or PBMCs came the material, which was cDNA or gDNA.

V was cut by 1 base and J by 4 bases, with 11 bases left in between. CDR1 and CDR2 from the germline V gene are SGHVS and FQNEAQ. The CDR3 length is 15 residues. Per the original data handling: For nucleated cells, counts were estimated from reference gene primer amplification. The protocol was immunoSEQ multiplex PCR, while the TCRdb copy is restricted to in-frame clones and leaves out a portion. That table gives V, J and clone size, and the DNA gave D and trimming. The top ten clones hold 1% of a sample with 250,000 to 400,000 clones, around 87% of them seen once. The sequence derives from a middle-aged man with active or convalescent COVID-19. V gene TRBV7-8 combines with J gene TRBJ1-5; D remains unclear. The source material was peripheral blood. The CDR3 here is CASSLGVQNNQPQHF. The CDR3 nucleotides are TGTGCCAGCAGCTTAGGTGTACAGAATAATCAGCCCCAGCATTTT.